The entry below gives a single TCR beta chain sequence along with its context. Its antigen is not known. This table comes from immunoSEQ multiplex PCR, and its TCRdb copy is limited to in-frame clones, with some not included. The sample gives 150,000 to 160,000 clones, 86% of which show up once; approximately 20% is in the top ten. These data come from a study of cytomegalovirus exposure and HLA in healthy donors. Study findings and constraints: Rare TCR sequences dominated, though some public TCRs recurred in many donors. TCR clusters originating in the first cohort tended to co-occur in the approximately 120 validation repertoires, according to a later analysis. Specific recognition of CMV antigens was confirmed in vitro for a few chains (all CMV-associated). 150 or so TCR beta chains were listed as cytomegalovirus-associated.

The CDR3 has 13 residues. V was pared by 2 bases and J by 8 bases, with 10 bases between. Germline V gives CDR1 SGHRS, CDR2 YFSETQ. The TCR comes from a man in his late teens or twenties in good health and CMV-seropositive. Sequenced input: PBMCs. This rearrangement joins TRBV5-1 to TRBJ2-2, with a weak D call TRBD2 (6 bases). The CDR3 nucleotides are TGCGCCAGCAGCTTCCGGGGGAATGGGGAGCTGTTTTTT. The encoded protein is CASSFRGNGELFF.